Each of the 20 T cell receptor beta chains below was sequenced from the same sample in a study of early T cells in non-severe SARS-CoV-2 infection. MiXCR was run by TCRdb on the 5' RACE reads, yielding one entry per CDR3 protein. The table lists about 59,000 distinct CDR3 sequences, less than 15% of them singletons, with approximately 8.5% in the top ten. The starting material was whole blood, obtained at baseline. The receptors here all came from an adult who was a healthcare worker with PCR-confirmed SARS-CoV-2 infection or an uninfected control (not recorded which).

The V and J genes are TRBV9 and TRBJ2-5, with 10 bases fitting TRBD1. Germline CDR1 is SGDLS and CDR2 is YYNGEE. The CDR3 spans 14 residues. Germline trimming cut 3 bases from V and 5 bases from J; bases unmatched to any gene: 4. The chain's CDR3 is CASSATGGHETQYF. For the CDR3, the DNA is TGTGCCAGCAGCGCGACAGGGGGCCACGAGACCCAGTACTTC.

This clonotype was found a few times. This chain joins TRBV11-2 and TRBJ1-1; D might be TRBD1 (6 bases). The ends were cut back, 8 bases at V and 6 bases at J, with 22 bases in the middle. CDR3 length: 15 amino acids. The V gene's germline CDR1 is SGHAT and CDR2 FQNNGV. CDR3 nucleotides: TGTGCCAGCTCTCTTACTCAAAACAGGGAAGCTGAAGCTTTCTTT. Protein: CASSLTQNREAEAFF.

V usage is TRBV7-9 and J usage is TRBJ2-5; 10 bases match TRBD1. V trimming: 3 bases; J trimming: 5 bases; junction bases outside the gene matches: 9. CDR3 length: 16 amino acids. Germline CDR1 reads SEHNR; CDR2 reads FQNEAQ (reference sequence). CDR3 amino acids: CASSFPLGTGEETQYF. As DNA, the CDR3 is TGTGCCAGCAGCTTTCCGCTTGGGACAGGGGAGGAGACCCAGTACTTC.

This clonotype was seen ten or more times. The CDR3 reads CSVLKGDRRNYGYTF. The CDR3 DNA reads TGCAGCGTCCTCAAAGGGGACAGGCGGAACTATGGCTACACCTTC. The rearrangement links TRBV29-1 to TRBJ1-2, with 8 bases lining up with TRBD1. The CDR3 loop spans 15 amino acids. Germline V gene lookup returns CDR1 SQVTM and CDR2 ANQGSEA. The trim removed 6 bases at V and 2 bases at J, leaving 11 bases unmatched.

This clonotype was detected a few times. This chain connects TRBV20-1 to TRBJ2-1, with D possibly being TRBD1 (6 bases). Germline-derived CDR1 and CDR2 are DFQATT and SNEGSKA (reference sequence). The ends were cut back, 0 bases at V and 5 bases at J, with 17 bases in the middle. The CDR3 is 16 amino acids. CDR3 sequence reads: CSAREPHRVVNNEQFF. Here the CDR3 DNA reads TGCAGTGCTAGAGAACCACACAGGGTTGTTAACAATGAGCAGTTCTTC.

This clonotype appeared a few times. V gene TRBV9 combines with J gene TRBJ2-2; D perhaps matches TRBD2 (5 bases). CDR1 is SGDLS and CDR2 is YYNGEE in the germline V gene. Between the trimmed V and J ends, which lost 0 bases and 5 bases, there was a span of 14 bases. This CDR3 is 16 amino acids long. The CDR3 sequence is CASSVGFNRGTGELFF. In nucleotides, the CDR3 is TGTGCCAGCAGCGTAGGCTTCAACCGAGGGACCGGGGAGCTGTTTTTT.

This clonotype was observed a few times. The rearrangement uses TRBV12-3 or TRBV12-4 and TRBJ2-1; perhaps TRBD2 as D (5 bases). This CDR3 region has 13 residues. The germline V and J ends were trimmed by 5 bases and 8 bases, with 13 bases remaining between them. CDR3 sequence (DNA): TGTGCCAGCAGTCTTGGCGCGGGCCATGAGCAGTTCTTC. Residues: CASSLGAGHEQFF.

The V call is TRBV15, the J call TRBJ2-5, with TRBD1 matching over 12 bases. The germline V gene has CDR1 LNHNV and CDR2 YYDKDF (reference sequence). After removal of 2 bases from V and 4 bases from J, the junction contained 8 bases not matched to a gene. The CDR3 has 17 residues. CDR3 sequence reads: CATSRPPWDRGLETQYF. Written as DNA, the CDR3 is TGTGCCACCAGCAGACCACCCTGGGACAGGGGGCTAGAGACCCAGTACTTC.

The chain carries TRBV11-3 and TRBJ1-3; D remains ambiguous. Per the germline V gene, CDR1 is SGHNT and CDR2 is YENEEA. The CDR3 is 12 residues long. Between the trimmed V and J ends, which lost 5 bases and 4 bases, there was a span of 6 bases. The CDR3 reads CASSPLGNTIYF. The CDR3 DNA follows: TGTGCCAGCAGCCCCCTAGGAAACACCATATATTTT.

The rearrangement links TRBV12-3 or TRBV12-4 to TRBJ2-1; 10 bases fit TRBD2. This CDR3 region has 16 residues. After removal of 7 bases from V and 3 bases from J, the junction contained 9 bases not matched to a gene. CDR3 nucleotides: TGTGCCAGCACTGACTTAGGACTAGCGGTCTACAATGAGCAGTTCTTC. It yields the protein CASTDLGLAVYNEQFF.

There are many counts of this clonotype. The genes are TRBV28 and TRBJ2-7; no clear D. Germline CDR1 is MDHEN and CDR2 is SYDVKM. The CDR3 has 14 amino acids. The germline V and J ends were trimmed by 10 bases and 3 bases, with 19 bases remaining between them. The CDR3 sequence is CAINKGLGNYEQYF. As DNA, the CDR3 is TGTGCCATCAACAAGGGCCTAGGGAACTACGAGCAGTACTTC.

This clonotype has only a few counts. The chain recombines TRBV7-9 with TRBJ2-2; tentatively, D is TRBD1 (6 bases). This CDR3 has 15 amino acids. Germline values: CDR1 SEHNR, CDR2 FQNEAQ (reference sequence). V lost 1 base to trimming and J lost 4 bases, with 10 bases between them. CDR3 region: CASSLGQAATGELFF. The CDR3 DNA is TGTGCCAGCAGCTTAGGACAGGCGGCCACCGGGGAGCTGTTTTTT. Variable domain in full (rest from reference TRBV7-9 and TRBJ2-2): DTGVSQNPRHKITKRGQNVTFRCDPISEHNRLYWYRQTLGQGPEFLTYFQNEAQLEKSRLLSDRFSAERPKGSFSTLEIQRTEQGDSAMYLCASSLGQAATGELFFGEGSRLTVL.

This clonotype has ten or more counts. The V gene is TRBV29-1, the J gene TRBJ1-2; 7 bases map to TRBD1. CDR3 size: 12 residues. Germline lookup yields CDR1 SQVTM and CDR2 ANQGSEA. After removal of 6 bases from V and 6 bases from J, the junction contained 7 bases not matched to a gene. DNA of the CDR3: TGCAGCGTAGAGACAGGGATGGATGGCTACACCTTC. Translated: CSVETGMDGYTF.

This clonotype has a single count. The chain combines TRBV11-1 with TRBJ1-2; unclear D gene. V lost 1 base and J 7 bases, leaving 7 bases between the germline ends. The CDR3 covers 12 residues. Germline CDR1 is SGHAT and CDR2 is FQDESV (reference sequence). The CDR3 protein is CASSLGEAGYTF. CDR3 in DNA: TGTGCCAGCAGCTTAGGGGAAGCTGGCTACACCTTC. The variable domain in full, completed from reference TRBV11-1 and TRBJ1-2, reads EAEVAQSPRYKITEKSQAVAFWCDPISGHATLYWYRQILGQGPELLVQFQDESVVDDSQLPKDRFSAERLKGVDSTLKIQPAELGDSAMYLCASSLGEAGYTFGSGTRLTVV.

The chain recombines TRBV9 with TRBJ1-2; weak D call: TRBD1 (5 bases). The CDR3 runs to 14 residues. In germline, CDR1 is SGDLS, CDR2 YYNGEE. Trimming stripped 3 bases from V and 8 bases from J, with 17 bases between. The CDR3 sequence: CASSAGTPVGGYTF. CDR3 nucleotide sequence: TGTGCCAGCAGCGCCGGGACCCCAGTTGGCGGCTACACCTTC.

Only a few counts were recorded for this clonotype. CDR3: CASSFGSYTEAFF. DNA for the CDR3: TGTGCCAGCAGCTTCGGGTCATACACTGAAGCTTTCTTT. The chain couples TRBV6-2 or TRBV6-3 to TRBJ1-1; D call uncertain. This CDR3 has 13 residues. CDR1 is MNHEY and CDR2 is SVGEGT in the germline V gene. Between the trimmed V and J ends, which lost 6 bases and 3 bases, there was a span of 11 bases.

This clonotype has only a few counts. The V and J genes are TRBV4-1 and TRBJ2-7; 7 bases match TRBD1. There are 14 residues in the CDR3. CDR1 MGHRA and CDR2 YSYEKL come from the germline V gene. V dropped 3 bases and J dropped 2; count of bases not matched to a gene: 4. The CDR3 DNA reads TGCGCCAGCAGCCAGCCGACAGGGCCCTACGAGCAGTACTTC. Translated, it gives CASSQPTGPYEQYF.

In this sample, this clonotype turned up many times. This chain joins TRBV29-1 and TRBJ2-5, with a tentative D call TRBD1 (5 bases). V gave up 7 bases and J gave up 5 bases, with 8 bases separating them. The V gene's germline CDR1 is SQVTM and CDR2 ANQGSEA. CDR3 length: 10 residues. CDR3 protein: CSAPGETQYF. In DNA form, the CDR3 reads TGCAGCGCACCAGGGGAGACCCAGTACTTC.

This clonotype was detected ten times or more. The chain uses TRBV12-3 or TRBV12-4 and TRBJ2-5, with TRBD1 matching 9 bases. Trimming took 5 bases from V and 9 from J; bases not matched to a gene: 16. The CDR3 consists of 16 residues. Here the CDR3 reads CASSHIRDRVHLAQYF. The DNA for the CDR3 is TGTGCCAGCAGTCACATCCGGGACAGGGTCCATTTGGCCCAGTACTTC.

In this sample, this clonotype turned up a few times. V gene TRBV9 combines with J gene TRBJ2-1; no reliable D call. Germline V gives CDR1 SGDLS, CDR2 YYNGEE. V dropped 1 base and J dropped 8 bases, with 10 bases sitting between them. This CDR3 spans 13 amino acids. The CDR3 here is CASSVLGPDEQFF. As DNA, the CDR3 is TGTGCCAGCAGCGTATTAGGTCCGGATGAGCAGTTCTTC.